The 21 T cell receptor beta chains listed next were all sequenced from one sample in a study of T cells after yellow fever vaccination. TCRdb reprocessed the 5' RACE reads via MiXCR and lists one record per CDR3 protein. Here the sample spans hundreds of thousands of distinct CDR3 sequences, roughly 8.7% being singletons. Specimen: PBMCs, collected on the day of the first yellow fever vaccination. These TCRs come from a young man who received the YFV17D yellow fever vaccine.

In this sample, this clonotype turned up once. The V gene is TRBV7-3, the J gene TRBJ2-5; a possible D gene is TRBD2 (5 bases). The V end lost 0 bases, the J end lost 5 bases, and 10 bases lay between the germline ends. The CDR3 length is 14 residues. Germline CDR1 SGHTA, CDR2 FQGTGA. For the CDR3, the DNA is TGTGCCAGCAGCTTAACGTCTACGGGGGAGACCCAGTACTTC. This codes for CASSLTSTGETQYF.

In its sample, this clonotype was seen many times. V gene TRBV7-9 combines with J gene TRBJ2-5, with D unclear. Germline assignment: CDR1 SEHNR and CDR2 FQNEAQ (reference sequence). Trimming left V 1 base short and J 4 bases short, with 13 bases between. CDR3 length: 15 amino acids. In DNA form, the CDR3 reads TGTGCCAGCAGCTTAGGTGACCAAACCGGAGAGACCCAGTACTTC. Protein sequence: CASSLGDQTGETQYF.

The chain joins TRBV20-1 to TRBJ2-2, with 7 nucleotides matching TRBD1. CDR1 is DFQATT, CDR2 SNEGSKA, per germline (reference sequence). The V gene end was trimmed by 0 bases and the J gene end by 7 bases; junction bases not matched to a gene: 5. CDR3 size: 14 residues. The CDR3 sequence: CSAREGQDSGELFF. CDR3 coding DNA: TGCAGTGCTAGAGAAGGACAGGACAGCGGGGAGCTGTTTTTT.

This clonotype has more than one count but fewer than ten. The chain joins TRBV6-6 to TRBJ1-2; D might be TRBD1 (6 bases). The germline CDR1 and CDR2 sequences are MNHNY and SVGAGI (reference sequence). This CDR3 has 13 amino acids. V was shortened by 7 bases and J by 5 bases, with 14 bases between the two germline ends. In nucleotides, the CDR3 is TGTGCCAGCACCTACTACAGGGATTATGGCTACACCTTC. It yields the protein CASTYYRDYGYTF.

The chain carries TRBV18 and TRBJ2-1; D might be TRBD2 (6 bases). The germline V gene has CDR1 KGHSH and CDR2 LQKENI. Deletions cut 3 bases from V and 4 bases from J, with 10 bases between. The CDR3 is 14 residues long. The CDR3 is CASSPSSAYNEQFF. The CDR3 coding sequence is TGTGCCAGCTCACCCTCTAGCGCATACAATGAGCAGTTCTTC.

The chain is built from TRBV7-2 and TRBJ2-5, with TRBD2 matching 8 bases. J lost 0 bases, V lost 6 bases, and 9 bases had no gene match. CDR3 length: 16 amino acids. Germline CDR1 SGHTA, CDR2 FQGNSA. The CDR3 loop reads CASSVAGRSYQETQYF. The CDR3 DNA follows: TGTGCCAGCAGTGTAGCGGGACGTTCGTACCAAGAGACCCAGTACTTC.

This clonotype appeared a few times. This chain connects TRBV7-9 to TRBJ2-5; a weak D match, TRBD1 (6 bases). This CDR3 spans 15 amino acids. Germline V gene sequence: CDR1 SEHNR, CDR2 FQNEAQ (reference sequence). V was cut by 5 bases and J by 5 bases, with 18 bases left in between. The CDR3 nucleotides are TGTGCCAGCAGCCCGACAGGCTCTAGCACCGAGACCCAGTACTTC. Translating gives CASSPTGSSTETQYF.

The chain couples TRBV11-2 to TRBJ2-1, with 8 bases that match TRBD2. The CDR3 spans 19 residues. The germline V gene has CDR1 SGHAT and CDR2 FQNNGV. The ends lost 4 bases at V and 0 bases at J; junction bases unmatched: 14. CDR3 in DNA: TGTGCCAGCAGCTCCCCAGGACGAGCGGGGGTTAGCTCCTACAATGAGCAGTTCTTC. Translated: CASSSPGRAGVSSYNEQFF.

This clonotype was seen at least ten times. The chain links TRBV7-9 to TRBJ2-7; 8 bases line up with TRBD2. The V gene's germline CDR1 is SEHNR and CDR2 FQNEAQ (reference sequence). The CDR3 consists of 13 residues. Germline trimming cut 4 bases from V and 5 bases from J; bases unmatched to any gene: 4. In DNA form, the CDR3 reads TGTGCCAGCAGCTCCGAGACTAGCGACGAGCAGTACGTC. It specifies CASSSETSDEQYV.

The chain links TRBV4-1 to TRBJ1-1; D is ambiguous. Germline-derived CDR1 and CDR2 are MGHRA and YSYEKL. CDR3 length: 17 amino acids. The germline V and J ends were trimmed by 0 bases and 4 bases, with 18 bases remaining between them. This CDR3 reads CASSQDTSLLNPTEAFF. CDR3 coding DNA: TGCGCCAGCAGCCAAGATACGTCACTCCTGAACCCCACTGAAGCTTTCTTT.

This clonotype has a handful of counts. The chain joins TRBV6-1 to TRBJ2-3; maybe TRBD2 (6 bases). CDR3 length: 15 residues. V lost 6 bases and J lost 4, with 17 bases in between. Germline-derived CDR1 and CDR2 are MNHNS and SASEGT. In DNA form, the CDR3 reads TGTGCCAGCAGGCTGGCGGGGAGTTTCGCAGATACGCAGTATTTT. Translated: CASRLAGSFADTQYF.

The chain uses TRBV28 and TRBJ2-3; 12 bases match TRBD2. Unmatched junction bases numbered 9, after V lost 6 bases and J lost 2 bases. This CDR3 region has 17 residues. Germline V gene lookup returns CDR1 MDHEN and CDR2 SYDVKM. The chain's CDR3 is CASSPGTSGLATDTQYF. CDR3 nucleotide sequence: TGTGCCAGCAGCCCCGGGACTAGCGGGTTAGCCACAGATACGCAGTATTTT.

This clonotype was picked up many times. This chain joins TRBV5-1 and TRBJ2-1, with a weak D call TRBD2 (5 bases). The germline V gene has CDR1 SGHRS and CDR2 YFSETQ. Trimming took off 4 bases at V and 15 bases at J, with 17 bases between the two ends. This CDR3 spans 12 amino acids. The CDR3 sequence: CASSEDLMERFF. In nucleotides, the CDR3 is TGCGCCAGCAGCGAGGACTTGATGGAGAGGTTCTTC.

V and J are TRBV12-3 or TRBV12-4 and TRBJ2-7; 9 nucleotides line up with TRBD1. There are 15 residues in the CDR3. The junction had 9 bases not matched to a gene; V was cut back by 5 bases and J by 4 bases. CDR3 sequence reads: CASSTPGQGKYEQYF. Here the CDR3 DNA reads TGTGCCAGCAGTACCCCGGGACAGGGAAAATACGAGCAGTACTTC.

V is TRBV6-6 and J is TRBJ2-7; D is uncertain. The CDR3 runs 13 residues. Germline lookup yields CDR1 MNHNY and CDR2 SVGAGI (reference sequence). V lost 0 bases, J lost 4 bases, and 7 bases lay in between. The CDR3 here is CASSYSTAYEQYF. As DNA, the CDR3 is TGTGCCAGCAGTTACTCCACAGCTTACGAGCAGTACTTC.

In this sample, this clonotype turned up a few times. The V gene is TRBV6-5, the J gene TRBJ2-3; 7 nucleotides agree with TRBD1. The CDR3 has 14 amino acids. Germline V gene data show CDR1 as MNHEY and CDR2 as SVGAGI. V lost 4 bases, J lost 7 bases, and 8 bases stayed unmatched. DNA of the CDR3: TGTGCCAGCAGTTTAGGACAGGCGGACTATACGCAGTATTTT. It encodes CASSLGQADYTQYF.

This clonotype has ten or more counts. The chain combines TRBV9 with TRBJ2-7; D unresolved. This CDR3 contains 15 residues. Germline CDR1 reads SGDLS; CDR2 reads YYNGEE. Trimming stripped 2 bases from V and 1 base from J, with 13 bases between. The CDR3 DNA sequence: TGTGCCAGCAGCGTTTACAGCTCCCAATCCTACGAGCAGTACTTC. This codes for CASSVYSSQSYEQYF.

CDR3 region: CASSPRGETPLHF. The CDR3 DNA reads as TGTGCCAGTAGTCCCAGAGGGGAAACACCCCTCCACTTT. V is TRBV19 and J is TRBJ1-6; D possibly corresponds to TRBD1 (5 bases). The CDR3 runs to 13 residues. Germline lookup yields CDR1 LNHDA and CDR2 SQIVND (reference sequence). V lost 5 bases and J 11 bases, leaving 13 bases between the germline ends. Drawing the rest from reference TRBV19 and TRBJ1-6, the complete variable domain is DGGITQSPKYLFRKEGQNVTLSCEQNLNHDAMYWYRQDPGQGLRLIYYSQIVNDFQKGDIAEGYSVSREKKESFPLTVTSAQKNPTAFYLCASSPRGETPLHFGNGTRLTVT.

V usage is TRBV20-1 and J usage is TRBJ2-7, with 9 bases aligning to TRBD1. Trimming cost V 5 bases and J 4 bases; bases outside gene matches: 15. The CDR3 length is 16 residues. Germline CDR1 DFQATT, CDR2 SNEGSKA (reference sequence). CDR3 amino acids: CSAETPGTGKGYEQYF. The CDR3 DNA is TGCAGTGCTGAGACCCCGGGGACAGGGAAAGGGTACGAGCAGTACTTC.

This sequence joins TRBV5-6 and TRBJ2-7; maybe TRBD1 (5 bases). Between the trimmed V and J ends, which lost 1 base and 3 bases, there was a span of 11 bases. There are 14 residues in the CDR3. Germline V lookup: CDR1 SGHDT, CDR2 YYEEEE. CDR3 DNA: TGTGCCAGCAGCTTGAAGGGGATCCTCTACGAGCAGTACTTC. It codes for CASSLKGILYEQYF.

The chain links TRBV28 to TRBJ2-3; the D call may be TRBD1 or TRBD2 (5 bases each). Germline CDR1 is MDHEN and CDR2 is SYDVKM. CDR3 length: 14 residues. Written as DNA, the CDR3 is TGTGCTACCGAGGGGTACGGGCACACAGATACGCAGTATTTT. Protein: CATEGYGHTDTQYF.